This TCR beta chain was documented in a study of blood T cell repertoires in COVID-19 (TCRdb year 2020). Looking at the study overall: Collaborator samples came from the United States, Italy and Spain and covered acute and convalescent phases of COVID-19. The repertoires were made available in a free public database intended to serve as a resource for research on the immune response to SARS-CoV-2. The material from the prospective study consisted of cDNA or gDNA derived from T cells, B-cell-depleted T cells, or PBMCs. HLA class I and class II types, where available, came from metadata supplied by the sample provider rather than from assay-based typing. Nearly every sample came with metadata listing a de-identified subject ID, COVID-19 status, age in years and sex. Deeply sampled blood TCRbeta repertoires from subjects exposed to, actively infected with, or recovered from COVID-19 were included in the dataset. The samples were drawn from two sources: the first 160 participants of the ongoing ImmuneRACE study, and 1,254 subjects contributed by 6 global collaborators. Points the paper makes about the study in general: The quantity of clinical and demographic metadata differed by source and by participant and was supplied without curation.

Details on this clone: Its target antigen remains unknown. Per-base quality was not reported, and no clone a single base away is much larger than it.

TCRbeta CDR3 regions were amplified from genomic DNA using the immunoSEQ Assay, a bias-controlled multiplex PCR. The study's processing was this. The number of nucleated cells in each sample was estimated from the amplification of reference gene primers within the assay. Sequence reads were collapsed and filtered to measure the absolute abundance of every unique TCRbeta CDR3 rearrangement. For each sample, productive Simpson clonality was calculated as the square root of Simpson's diversity index across productive rearrangements. Here the immuneACCESS table is served through TCRdb, limited to in-frame sequences with V and J called. Missing clones are a known gap in these copies; in checked studies unresolved V genes cover under half, and the rest lacks a known reason. The DNA gave D and trimming, while V, J and clone size come from that table. The sample contains some 270,000 clones, approximately 92% of them found a single time. Jointly, the top ten make up 3.5% to 5% of the sample.

Samples from volunteer blood donors who had recovered from COVID-19 were contributed by a second Seattle source. Whole blood was collected in K2EDTA tubes by collaborating institutions according to the institutions' own protocols. For TCRbeta analysis, collaborator samples were shipped as frozen whole blood, as isolated PBMCs, or as DNA extracted from either sample type. V is cut back by 6 bases and J by 3 bases, with 9 bases in the junction unmatched. Measured from the cysteine to the phenylalanine, the CDR3 is 16 residues long. The read is trimmed to its CDR3 DNA, 48 bases read in frame from base 1. From a lookup of the germline V gene, CDR1 and CDR2 are MDHEN and SYDVKM.

The rearrangement combines TRBV28 with TRBJ2-7, with 12 middle bases fitting TRBD2. The TCR sequence derives from a woman in her 40s who had recovered from COVID-19. The sequencing sample was made of peripheral blood. The CDR3 sequence is CASRPATSGGLYEQYF. The DNA sequence is as follows: TGTGCCAGCAGACCTGCCACTAGCGGGGGGCTCTACGAGCAGTACTTC.